The source of this T cell receptor beta chain is a study of human T cells and chemical hapten exposure. The CDR3 extends over 13 amino acids. Per the germline V gene, CDR1 is MNHNS and CDR2 is SASEGT. J was trimmed by 12 bases and V by 10 bases; bases with no gene match: 11. Time point here: healthy volunteer bleed at 6 weeks. The authors extracted total RNA from unfractionated whole blood. This clonotype was recorded a few times. Unique molecular identifiers were affixed to discrete cDNA molecules within the library. Authors' methods: Counts of TCRs in each sample centred on a median of 95,638 and extended from approximately 20,000 to 700,000. From the RACE reads, TCRdb called clonotypes with MiXCR, one entry per CDR3 protein. TCRdb, rather than the study authors, made the V and J calls. Among 65,000 or so distinct CDR3 sequences, under 7.5% were seen once, and the ten largest hold around 3.4%.

The sequence was obtained from a female donor in good health. Some clones in this sample may be carry-over from other donors' samples. What was sequenced was whole blood. V and J are TRBV6-1 and TRBJ2-1; the match to TRBD1 covers 11 bases. CDR3 in amino acids: CATSGTGGLRQFF. In DNA form, the CDR3 reads TGTGCCACCTCCGGGACAGGGGGTCTACGGCAGTTCTTC.